This T cell receptor (beta chain) is drawn from a study of chemoradiotherapy in HPV16-positive cancers (dated by TCRdb to between 2021 and 2022). Study-wide context: Candidate HPV-specific T-cell clones and common TCR motifs were defined by functional T-cell assays performed on cells from a couple of HPV16-positive patients. The candidate HPV-specific TCRs and motifs were then tracked in TCR repertoires from around 86 patients with HPV-related cancers. The study asked whether T-cell immunity against the HPV oncoproteins E6 and E7 changes during chemoradiotherapy and whether it affects survival.

The protocol used for the library was the immunoSEQ multiplex PCR assay. Entries here come from immuneACCESS through TCRdb and include only in-frame sequences with V and J called. Some clones fail to appear in such tables; in the studies checked, an unresolved V gene covers under half of the shortfall, and the cause of the remainder is unknown. The sample table holds some 31,000 clones, of which roughly nine tenths were seen once. The ten biggest clones cover roughly 21% of the sample. The investigation overall reported the following: Expansion of candidate HPV-specific clones and E7-related TCR motifs was observed in the tumor microenvironment during treatment, whereas no such expansion was observed for non-HPV-specific T cells. The functional definition of HPV-specific T cells was derived from only a couple of HPV16-positive patients, and the survival association was reported for HPV16-positive patients. In HPV16-positive patients, expansion of HPV-responsive T cells during chemoradiotherapy was associated with improved recurrence-free survival.

Because repertoires were sampled repeatedly during chemoradiotherapy, clonal expansion in the tumor microenvironment could be followed. Per the germline V gene (reference sequence), MNHNY is the CDR1 and SVGAGI is the CDR2. From the cysteine through the phenylalanine, the CDR3 covers 15 amino acids. Left in the record is the CDR3 DNA by itself, 45 bases read in frame from the first base. V was cut back by 2 bases and J by 4 bases, leaving a gap of 11 bases between them. On this clone itself: It lacks a known antigen. Base qualities were left out, and no much larger clone turns up one base away.

The rearrangement combines TRBV6-6 with TRBJ1-4, and possibly TRBD1, on 6 matching bases. This TCR was sampled from a human donor with HPV-associated anogenital cancer. The specimen was blood, collected from a patient who underwent chemoradiotherapy. Here is the DNA: TGTGCCAGCAGTTACGTTGGGGGCGTTAATGAAAAACTGTTTTTT. It translates to CASSYVGGVNEKLFF.